This TCR beta chain was identified in a study of radiotherapy plus CTLA-4 blockade in lung cancer. TCRdb's copy holds only in-frame clones and misses some; the assay was immunoSEQ multiplex PCR. The sample records around 70,000 clones, about 80% being singletons. This CDR3 has 15 amino acids. V shed 2 bases and J 6 bases; nucleotides not matched to a gene: 8. Germline CDR1 SGHRS, CDR2 YFSETQ. The starting material was peripheral blood, obtained from a patient treated with radiotherapy plus ipilimumab. This receptor was taken from a human donor with non-small cell lung cancer who had a partial response to radiotherapy plus ipilimumab. This chain connects TRBV5-1 to TRBJ2-7; 10 bases map to TRBD2. The CDR3 region is CASSFLPSGSFEQYF. The CDR3 nucleotides read TGCGCCAGCAGCTTTTTGCCTAGCGGGAGTTTCGAGCAGTACTTC.